This TCR beta chain stems from a study of monozygotic twins with inflammatory bowel disease (dated by TCRdb to the late 2010s). Some background on the complete study: The complete study included approximately 28 monozygotic twin pairs: 19 IBD-discordant Danish pairs and nine German pairs, of which four were IBD-concordant and five were IBD-discordant. Each individual had, on average, about 151 000 unique TCRalpha sequences and 181 000 unique TCRbeta sequences available for analysis. The search for disease-associated traits relied mainly on comparing, within discordant pairs, IBD patients with their genetically identical healthy co-twins.

As concerns this clonotype: Its target antigen remains unknown.

An approximately 2.6 ml peripheral blood sample was drawn into PAXgene tubes per donor and stored at -80°C. Without any T cell sorting, total RNA was extracted from whole blood using the PAXgene blood miRNA kit on an automated QIAcube. Peripheral blood from monozygotic twin pairs concordant or discordant for inflammatory bowel disease was subjected to deep TCRalpha and TCRbeta repertoire profiling with unique molecular barcoding. Smoking habits were recorded for all twin pairs, and individuals were classified as current, former or never smokers. Receptor amplification or capture employed 5' RACE. The input for every TCR library was roughly 3,200 ng of total RNA. For each sample, cDNA was synthesized in eight separate reactions using SMARTScribe reverse transcriptase. During cDNA synthesis, template switching was used to introduce unique molecular identifiers that contained a 6-nucleotide sample barcode. TCRalpha and TCRbeta cDNA was amplified by two nested PCRs of approximately 17 and 9 cycles, with bead purification after each PCR. Before amplification, the cDNA was treated with uracil DNA-glycosylase and purified using the QIAquick PCR purification kit. The second PCR added Illumina TruSeq-compatible adapters along with sample-specific barcodes. TapeStation and Qubit were used to check library quality and concentration, and 5 ng of each library was pooled. Sequencing of pooled libraries was carried out on an Illumina HiSeq2500 single-index Rapid Run using 2 x 100 bp reads and custom sequencing primers. The authors' analysis ran thus. MiGEC version 1.2.6 was used for UMI-based consensus assembly to correct PCR and sequencing errors. MiXCR version 2.1.1 was used for V(D)J alignment, clonotype assembly and CDR3 extraction. Normalisation of gene usage, clonotype sharing and MAIT/NKT TCR abundance was achieved by analysing the top 1000, 10 000 and 20 000 clonotypes per sample. Diversity was computed as the inverse Simpson index with the vegan R package after downsampling to 27 000 UMIs. Paired Mann-Whitney U tests on discordant twin pairs were used, with Benjamini-Hochberg multiple-testing correction. TCRdb reprocessed the reads, so every CDR3 protein sequence counts as one entry and DNA is not shown. What appears here as the V and J calls and clone size reflects TCRdb's work, not the paper's. The data table for this sample lists about 200,000 distinct CDR3 sequences. Of the sample, approximately 7.7% falls within the top ten clones.

Paper-wide results and their limitations: Distinction between different T cell subtypes could not be achieved in the analysis. Concordant and discordant twins showed no difference in repertoire similarity, possibly because of limited statistical power. IBD patients had lower TCRbeta repertoire diversity, measured by the inverse Simpson index, than their healthy co-twins. IBD patients shared fewer clonotypes with other individuals than healthy twins did, most markedly in patients showing signs of disease activity. Because patients were on differing immunosuppressive treatments, the repertoires may have picked up extra background noise and inter-individual variability. No single strong signal or clonotype linked to IBD turned up in the results, so the idea that one exists was not supported.

CDR1 and CDR2 were assigned from the germline V gene (reference sequence) as DFQATT and SNEGSKA. From the cysteine up to the phenylalanine, the CDR3 has a length of 12 residues. No coding sequence is recorded. The rearrangement joined TRBV20-1 to TRBJ1-2; there is no DNA to check the TCRdb D call of TRBD1. This TCR came from a human donor with ulcerative colitis or Crohn's disease, or a healthy co-twin of an affected twin (not recorded which). Source material: blood. CDR3 sequence: CSASGTVGGYTF.